These 32 T cell receptor beta chains came from one sample sequenced in a study of blood T cell repertoires in COVID-19. This table comes from immunoSEQ multiplex PCR, and its TCRdb copy is limited to in-frame clones, with some not included. The repertoire holds about 270,000 clones, with roughly 90% as singletons. Sequenced material: PBMCs or T cells enriched from blood (not recorded which). These TCRs come from a man aged 35 to 55 who had been exposed to COVID-19.

The gene calls are TRBV7-9 and TRBJ2-7, with 8 nucleotides matching TRBD2. V shed 6 bases and J 1 base; nucleotides not matched to a gene: 5. The CDR3 has 14 residues. CDR1 SEHNR and CDR2 FQNEAQ come from the germline V gene (reference sequence). CDR3 protein: CASRAGAASYEQYF. In DNA, the CDR3 is TGTGCCAGCAGAGCGGGAGCCGCTTCCTACGAGCAGTACTTC.

V usage is TRBV6-5 and J usage is TRBJ1-4; possibly TRBD1 for D (5 bases). The CDR3 consists of 14 residues. Trimming pared 2 bases from V and 3 bases from J, leaving 7 bases between. Per the germline V gene, CDR1 is MNHEY and CDR2 is SVGAGI. The CDR3 is CASSYQGPNEKLFF. The CDR3 nucleotides are TGTGCCAGCAGTTACCAGGGTCCTAATGAAAAACTGTTTTTT.

J is TRBJ2-1 and V is TRBV11-1; TRBD1 is a possible D gene (5 bases). CDR1 SGHAT and CDR2 FQDESV come from the germline V gene (reference sequence). This CDR3 has 13 amino acids. Trimming took 1 base from V and 15 from J, leaving 16 bases between them. This CDR3 reads CASSLGLRDSTFF. CDR3 bases: TGTGCCAGCAGCTTAGGTCTCAGGGATTCTACGTTCTTC.

As to this clone: Given a far larger clone just one base away, this is likely a sequencing read error. The genes are TRBV5-1 and TRBJ2-1; D call uncertain. V was trimmed by 0 bases and J by 6 bases, leaving 4 bases between them. The CDR3 spans 12 residues. Germline V gene sequence: CDR1 SGHRS, CDR2 YFSETQ. The DNA of the CDR3 is TGCGCCAGCAGCTTGGTTCGCAATGAGCAGTTCTTC. Translation: CASSLVRNEQFF.

This chain uses TRBV23-1 with TRBJ2-5, with 7 bases identical to TRBD1. TRBV23-1 is an ORF; its function is uncertain. CDR3 length: 18 residues. J lost 1 base, V lost 8 bases, and 19 bases had no gene match. As DNA, the CDR3 is TGCGCCAGCGGACGACAGGGTTTAGGACCCGCGGCCCAAGAGACCCAGTACTTC. Translated, it gives CASGRQGLGPAAQETQYF.

V and J are TRBV5-6 and TRBJ1-6; 8 bases agree with TRBD1. Germline V gene lookup returns CDR1 SGHDT and CDR2 YYEEEE. V lost 0 bases, J lost 9 bases, and 2 bases stayed unmatched. This CDR3 has 14 amino acids. CDR3 region: CASSLGTGISPLHF. In nucleotides, the CDR3 is TGTGCCAGCAGCTTGGGGACAGGGATTTCACCCCTCCACTTT.

This clone was detected only a few times. The V and J genes are TRBV27 and TRBJ2-6; weak D call: TRBD2 (6 bases). The CDR3 extends over 16 amino acids. The ends were cut back, 3 bases at V and 0 bases at J, with 9 bases in the middle. Germline CDR1 and CDR2: MNHEY and SMNVEV (reference sequence). CDR3 region: CASSLGGRSGANVLTF. The CDR3 DNA reads as TGTGCCAGCAGTTTGGGGGGACGCTCTGGGGCCAACGTCCTGACTTTC.

V is TRBV28 and J is TRBJ2-5, with a weak D call TRBD1 (8 bases). The CDR3 covers 18 residues. CDR1 and CDR2 (germline): MDHEN, SYDVKM. V shed 4 bases and J shed 1 base, with 22 bases lying between them. The CDR3 region is CASSSTGGVRGPQETQYF. DNA for the CDR3: TGTGCCAGCAGTTCCACAGGGGGGGTTAGGGGCCCCCAAGAGACCCAGTACTTC.

The chain combines TRBV4-3 with TRBJ2-2; no clear D. Germline CDR1 is LGHNA and CDR2 is YSLEER. V dropped 5 bases and J dropped 4 bases, with 11 bases sitting between them. The CDR3 runs to 14 residues. CDR3 DNA sequence: TGCGCCAGCAGCACGGGTATTTTCACCGGGGAGCTGTTTTTT. Its protein is CASSTGIFTGELFF.

CDR3 protein: CASSWGQGAYEQYF. CDR3 sequence (DNA): TGTGCCAGCAGCTGGGGACAGGGGGCCTACGAGCAGTACTTC. The chain has TRBV5-8 and TRBJ2-7; TRBD1 aligns across 11 bases. The CDR3 totals 14 residues. V was pared by 3 bases and J by 2 bases, with 1 base of the junction left unmatched. Germline V gene lookup returns CDR1 SGHTS and CDR2 YDEGEE. The full variable domain, with the rest looked up from reference TRBV5-8 and TRBJ2-7, is EAGVTQSPTHLIKTRGQQATLRCSPISGHTSVYWYQQALGLGLQFLLWYDEGEERNRGNFPPRFSGRQFPNYSSELNVNALELEDSALYLCASSWGQGAYEQYFGPGTRLTVT.

The genes are TRBV6-5 and TRBJ2-1; 7 bases are a match to TRBD1. Germline values: CDR1 MNHEY, CDR2 SVGAGI. This CDR3 contains 16 residues. Germline trimming cut 0 bases from V and 7 bases from J; bases unmatched to any gene: 9. The CDR3 region is CASSYSGGPLWNEQFF. The CDR3 bases are TGTGCCAGCAGTTACTCAGGGGGCCCCCTTTGGAATGAGCAGTTCTTC.

The chain joins TRBV7-2 to TRBJ1-2; D is perhaps TRBD1 (6 bases). The CDR3 runs 17 residues. CDR1 and CDR2 (germline): SGHTA, FQGNSA. V lost 8 bases and J lost 4, with 26 bases in between. This CDR3 reads CASRGSGGGSLLYGYTF. The DNA of the CDR3 is TGTGCCAGCCGTGGATCCGGGGGGGGCAGCCTTCTCTATGGCTACACCTTC.

This clone has a handful of counts. The chain recombines TRBV2 with TRBJ2-1; perhaps TRBD1 as D (6 bases). The CDR3 length is 15 residues. The V end was cut by 3 bases, the J end by 10 bases, with 19 bases between. CDR1 is SNHLY, CDR2 FYNNEI, per germline. Here the CDR3 reads CASSDQQGAVGEQFF. In nucleotides, the CDR3 is TGTGCCAGCAGTGATCAACAGGGTGCGGTGGGCGAGCAGTTCTTC. The complete variable domain, with remaining parts taken from reference TRBV2 and TRBJ2-1, reads EPEVTQTPSHQVTQMGQEVILRCVPISNHLYFYWYRQILGQKVEFLVSFYNNEISEKSEIFDDQFSVERPDGSNFTLKIRSTKLEDSAMYFCASSDQQGAVGEQFFGPGTRLTVL.

The chain recombines TRBV29-1 with TRBJ2-7, with a possible D match to TRBD2 (5 bases). V lost 1 base and J lost 6, with 10 bases in between. Germline CDR1 is SQVTM and CDR2 is ANQGSEA. This CDR3 comprises 12 residues. The CDR3 coding sequence is TGCAGCGTTGAAGCGGGAACTGGCGAGCAGTACTTC. It translates to CSVEAGTGEQYF.

The chain is built from TRBV10-2 and TRBJ1-2, with a possible D match to TRBD1 (6 bases). Trimming took off 5 bases at V and 6 bases at J, with 7 bases between the two ends. The CDR3 runs 11 residues. Per germline, CDR1 WSHSY and CDR2 SAAADI. This chain's CDR3 is CASSNRDGYTF. CDR3 coding DNA: TGCGCCAGCAGTAACAGGGATGGCTACACCTTC.

The V and J genes are TRBV5-1 and TRBJ1-3, with 10 bases fitting TRBD1. Germline lookup yields CDR1 SGHRS and CDR2 YFSETQ. This CDR3 contains 15 residues. The J segment lost 4 bases and the V segment lost 4 bases, leaving 5 bases of the junction unmatched. CDR3 residues: CASSQGQGYGNTIYF. CDR3 in DNA: TGCGCCAGCAGCCAGGGACAGGGGTACGGAAACACCATATATTTT.

V usage is TRBV7-8 and J usage is TRBJ1-3, with TRBD1 identical over 8 bases. Trimming took 8 bases from V and 0 from J; bases not matched to a gene: 3. The CDR3 has 14 amino acids. Germline V gene sequence: CDR1 SGHVS, CDR2 FQNEAQ. The CDR3 is CASGQGPSGNTIYF. The DNA of the CDR3 is TGTGCCAGCGGACAGGGACCCTCTGGAAACACCATATATTTT.

The CDR3 reads CASSSNPGQGEETQYF. CDR3 sequence (DNA): TGCGCCAGCAGCTCCAACCCGGGCCAGGGGGAAGAGACCCAGTACTTC. The chain recombines TRBV5-1 with TRBJ2-5; 7 bases agree with TRBD1. CDR3 length: 16 amino acids. The germline V gene encodes CDR1 SGHRS and CDR2 YFSETQ. J gave up 3 bases and V 3 bases, and 11 bases lay outside the gene matches. Looking up the rest from reference TRBV5-1 and TRBJ2-5 gives the full variable domain: KAGVTQTPRYLIKTRGQQVTLSCSPISGHRSVSWYQQTPGQGLQFLFEYFSETQRNKGNFPGRFSGRQFSNSRSEMNVSTLELGDSALYLCASSSNPGQGEETQYFGPGTRLLVL.

The chain uses TRBV5-6 and TRBJ1-5, with TRBD1 matching 7 bases. CDR1 and CDR2 from the germline V gene are SGHDT and YYEEEE. The junction had 5 bases not matched to a gene; V was cut back by 2 bases and J by 6 bases. The CDR3 has 14 amino acids. CDR3 residues: CASSFWDSSQPQHF. CDR3 nucleotides: TGTGCCAGCAGCTTCTGGGACAGTTCTCAGCCCCAGCATTTT.

The chain links TRBV5-1 to TRBJ2-4, with 8 bases aligning to TRBD2. The CDR3 is made up of 16 amino acids. Unmatched junction bases numbered 15, after V lost 4 bases and J lost 9 bases. CDR1 SGHRS and CDR2 YFSETQ come from the germline V gene. CDR3 sequence reads: CASSRNSPGLDPIQYF. CDR3 nucleotide sequence: TGCGCCAGCAGCCGAAACTCCCCGGGACTAGACCCCATTCAGTACTTC.

The genes are TRBV3-1 (or the pseudogene TRBV3-2) and TRBJ1-6; no reliable D call. V gave up 2 bases and J gave up 5 bases, with 10 bases separating them. Germline V gene lookup returns CDR1 LGHDT and CDR2 YNNKEL (reference sequence). The CDR3 has 15 amino acids. The DNA of the CDR3 is TGTGCCAGCAGCCAAAGCCAGGTCGATAATTCACCCCTCCACTTT. Its protein is CASSQSQVDNSPLHF.

This clone occurred once. This chain links TRBV5-4 with TRBJ2-2, with 7 bases identical to TRBD2. The V segment lost 3 bases and the J segment 7 bases; nucleotides outside the gene matches: 9. The CDR3 is 15 residues long. Germline V gene data show CDR1 as SGHNT and CDR2 as YYREEE (reference sequence). As DNA, the CDR3 is TGTGCCAGCAGCTGGGAGGGGAGGCCGGGCGGGGAGCTGTTTTTT. It specifies CASSWEGRPGGELFF.

The chain uses TRBV30 and TRBJ2-3; 8 nucleotides align to TRBD2. The trim removed 4 bases at V and 1 base at J, leaving 7 bases unmatched. Germline V gene lookup returns CDR1 GTSNPN and CDR2 SVGIG (reference sequence). The length of the CDR3 is 15 residues. CDR3 in amino acids: CAWTVGTRGTDTQYF. In DNA, the CDR3 is TGTGCCTGGACCGTCGGGACTAGGGGCACAGATACGCAGTATTTT.

The rearrangement uses TRBV5-4 and TRBJ2-2; tentatively, D is TRBD1 (5 bases). CDR3 length equals 14 residues. CDR1 is SGHNT, CDR2 YYREEE, per germline (reference sequence). V was pared by 2 bases and J by 6 bases, with 11 bases between. CDR3 sequence: CASSLGVVAGELFF. The CDR3, as DNA: TGTGCCAGCAGCTTAGGGGTGGTCGCCGGGGAGCTGTTTTTT.

In regard to this clone: At one end, the junction sequence differs from germline, possibly due to a read error. The chain carries TRBV5-4 and TRBJ2-1; TRBD2 agrees at 10 bases. Looked up from germline, CDR1 is SGHNT and CDR2 is YYREEE (reference sequence). The CDR3 contains 16 residues. CDR3 coding DNA: TGTACCAGCAGCTTGACTATAGCGGGGGGCTACAATGAGCAGTTCTTC. Amino acids: CTSSLTIAGGYNEQFF.

This chain links TRBV14 with TRBJ2-6; D ambiguous. Germline V CDR1 and CDR2: SGHDN, FVKESK. V lost 3 bases and J 0 bases, leaving 6 bases between the germline ends. The CDR3 is made up of 15 amino acids. CDR3 in amino acids: CASSQGVSGANVLTF. The CDR3 DNA reads as TGTGCCAGCAGCCAGGGCGTCTCTGGGGCCAACGTCCTGACTTTC.

Here the CDR3 reads CASSDRDRGHTGELFF. DNA for the CDR3: TGTGCCAGCAGCGACCGGGACAGGGGGCACACCGGGGAGCTGTTTTTT. The chain has TRBV11-3 and TRBJ2-2; 12 bases line up with TRBD1. This CDR3 comprises 16 residues. V lost 5 bases to trimming and J lost 3 bases; unmatched junction nucleotides: 4. Germline CDR1 reads SGHNT; CDR2 reads YENEEA.

The chain joins TRBV5-4 to TRBJ2-3, with a possible D match to TRBD2 (6 bases). The CDR3 consists of 15 residues. The germline CDR1 and CDR2 sequences are SGHNT and YYREEE (reference sequence). V was trimmed by 0 bases and J by 7 bases, leaving 15 bases between them. The CDR3 DNA reads TGTGCCAGCAGCTTGGCGCAGGGAGGAGGAAATACGCAGTATTTT. Encoded protein: CASSLAQGGGNTQYF. Filled out from reference TRBV5-4 and TRBJ2-3, the complete variable domain reads ETGVTQSPTHLIKTRGQQVTLRCSSQSGHNTVSWYQQALGQGPQFIFQYYREEENGRGNFPPRFSGLQFPNYSSELNVNALELDDSALYLCASSLAQGGGNTQYFGPGTRLTVL.

Only one count was recorded for this clone. In DNA, the CDR3 is TGTGCCAGCAGTGATTGGACGGGGGGAAATCAGCCCCAGCATTTT. Its translation: CASSDWTGGNQPQHF. The chain recombines TRBV2 with TRBJ1-5; tentatively, D is TRBD1 (5 bases). V dropped 3 bases and J dropped 4 bases, with 13 bases sitting between them. The CDR3 is made up of 15 amino acids. The V gene's germline CDR1 is SNHLY and CDR2 FYNNEI.

The J gene is TRBJ2-7, the V gene TRBV29-1, with D possibly being TRBD2 (5 bases). V was pared by 1 base and J by 3 bases, with 10 bases between. Looked up from germline, CDR1 is SQVTM and CDR2 is ANQGSEA. This CDR3 contains 13 residues. CDR3 DNA: TGCAGCGTTGAAGTGGCTCGGGACTACGAGCAGTACTTC. This translates into CSVEVARDYEQYF.

This clone was detected a few times. V and J are TRBV11-2 and TRBJ2-7; 7 bases are shared with TRBD1. CDR1 and CDR2 from the germline V gene are SGHAT and FQNNGV. V lost 5 bases, J lost 3 bases, and 13 bases stayed unmatched. The CDR3 extends over 16 amino acids. The DNA of the CDR3 is TGTGCCAGCAGCCCAGCCCCACAGGGGTCTCTCTACGAGCAGTACTTC. It yields the protein CASSPAPQGSLYEQYF.

CDR3 DNA sequence: TGCGCCAGCAGTCTTCCGGGACAGATGAACACCGGGGAGCTGTTTTTT. The encoded protein is CASSLPGQMNTGELFF. The chain joins TRBV10-2 to TRBJ2-2; TRBD1 aligns across 7 bases. V was pared by 5 bases and J by 1 base, with 7 bases of the junction left unmatched. The CDR3 consists of 16 residues. Looked up from germline, CDR1 is WSHSY and CDR2 is SAAADI.